The source of this T cell receptor beta chain is a study of T cell repertoires in cytomegalovirus infection. The wider study: CMV infection together with matching HLA type was indicated by public TCR beta signatures. Study-level findings and limits: HLA-C-restricted CMV-specific TCR beta clonotypes prevailed in the ex vivo response. Pooled public TCR beta family frequency picked out CMV carriers with the relevant HLA.

TCRdb re-called the reads with MiXCR, one entry per CDR3 protein. This table holds around 740,000 distinct CDR3 sequences, less than 40% found once. In its sample, this clonotype was seen a few times. The antigen is undetermined. With 6 bases clipped from V and 7 bases from J, the junction kept 8 bases outside the gene matches. The CDR3 sequence is 14 residues long. CDR1 is SQVTM, CDR2 ANQGSEA, per germline. The sequence came from a human donor in good health (CMV status not recorded). Some clones in this sample may be carry-over from other donors' samples. The rearrangement uses TRBV29-1 and TRBJ2-5, with 13 positions matching TRBD2. The sample was PBMCs. CDR3 residues: CSVRTSGGGWTQYF. CDR3 bases: TGCAGCGTGAGGACTAGCGGGGGTGGTTGGACCCAGTACTTC.